Here is one T cell receptor (beta chain) with its context. Only in-frame clones appear in the TCRdb table, and some are missing; sequencing was by immunoSEQ multiplex PCR. The sample includes 80,000 to 100,000 clones, 79% of them seen just once. This record comes from a study of control samples from healthy donors and cancer patients. The CDR3 covers 16 residues. Germline V gene data show CDR1 as KGHDR and CDR2 as SFDVKD. J gave up 2 bases and V 4 bases, and 6 bases lay outside the gene matches. The sample was blood. This receptor was identified in a woman aged 30 to 39 in good health. The V and J genes are TRBV24-1 and TRBJ2-1; TRBD2 matches 8 bases. CDR3 region: CATSDGTSQTYNEQFF. CDR3 sequence (DNA): TGTGCCACCAGTGACGGGACTAGTCAAACCTACAATGAGCAGTTCTTC.